The 30 T cell receptor beta chains listed next were all sequenced from one sample in a study of T cells in women clearing cervical HPV infection. Method: immunoSEQ multiplex PCR; TCRdb's copy keeps in-frame clones and lacks some. The sample data list about 35,000 clones. The material sequenced was blood buffy coat. Every receptor here comes from a woman between 18 and 70 years old with a cervical HPV16 infection that either progressed to CIN3+ or cleared (not recorded which).

With regard to this clone: From the germline J gene comes the end of the CDR3, since the read stops 3 residues before it. The V and J genes are TRBV5-6 and TRBJ1-1; D unclear. V was trimmed by 3 bases and J by 3 bases, leaving 12 bases between them. The CDR3 has 14 amino acids. From germline, CDR1 is SGHDT and CDR2 YYEEEE. The sequenced part of the CDR3 DNA is TGTGCCAGCAGCTCTTTAGCCACCGACACTGAA. Its translation: CASSSLATDTE. The complete CDR3 reads CASSSLATDTEAFF.

CDR3: CSASLGRLSYNEQFF. CDR3 DNA (partial): TGCAGTGCTAGCTTGGGGCGCCTTTCCTACAATGAG. The chain joins TRBV20-1 to TRBJ2-1, with D perhaps TRBD1 (5 bases). The read falls 3 residues short of the CDR3 end, and the missing part is taken from the germline J gene. The V gene's germline CDR1 is DFQATT and CDR2 SNEGSKA (reference sequence). This CDR3 spans 15 amino acids. V was clipped by 3 bases and J by 1 base, with 13 bases between them.

On this clone itself: The read ends 3 residues shy of where the CDR3 ends; the end is completed using the germline J gene. This chain connects TRBV10-1 to TRBJ1-4; TRBD1 aligns across 8 bases. The CDR3 is 14 amino acids. The trim removed 6 bases at V and 6 bases at J, leaving 6 bases unmatched. In germline, CDR1 is WNHNN, CDR2 SYGVQD (reference sequence). CDR3 amino acids: CASRGQGTDEKLFF. Partial CDR3 DNA: TGCGCCAGCAGAGGACAGGGTACGGATGAAAAA.

Comment on this clone: The missing CDR3 end, 3 residues past where the read stops, is filled in from the germline J gene. The chain links TRBV19 to TRBJ1-4; TRBD1 agrees at 7 bases. Germline loops: CDR1 LNHDA, CDR2 SQIVND (reference sequence). This CDR3 has 15 amino acids. The CDR3 bases that were read are TGTGCCAGTAGTATAGATGGGACAGTAAGCTCACCA. Residues: CASSIDGTVSSP. The complete CDR3 reads CASSIDGTVSSPLFF.

On this clone: Read data end 3 residues before the CDR3 end; the end is taken from the germline J gene. The chain links TRBV6-1 to TRBJ2-2; maybe TRBD2 (7 bases). This CDR3 is 16 amino acids long. The germline V gene encodes CDR1 MNHNS and CDR2 SASEGT. CDR3 sequence reads: CASSESWGGANEKLFF. Incomplete CDR3 DNA: TGTGCCAGCAGTGAAAGTTGGGGGGGGGCCAATGAAAAG.

Comments on this clone: The DNA ends 3 residues before the CDR3 does, and the rest of the CDR3 is filled in from the germline J gene. The rearrangement uses TRBV10-3 and TRBJ1-1, with D possibly being TRBD1 (6 bases). Germline-derived CDR1 and CDR2 are ENHRY and SYGVKD. This CDR3 has 13 amino acids. Trimming removed 9 bases from V and 2 bases from J, with 13 bases in between. The part of the CDR3 DNA that was read is TGTGCCATACAACAGGGCCCTAACACTGAA. It encodes CAIQQGPNTE. The whole CDR3 is CAIQQGPNTEAFF.

This clone ranks as medium-sized in terms of frequency. The missing CDR3 end, 3 residues past where the read stops, is filled in from the germline J gene. This sequence joins TRBV5-4 and TRBJ2-2; D possibly corresponds to TRBD1 (6 bases). This CDR3 has 16 residues. V was clipped by 2 bases and J by 5 bases, with 16 bases between them. Germline values: CDR1 SGHNT, CDR2 YYREEE (reference sequence). CDR3 protein: CASSFSGTRGTGELFF. The CDR3 bases that were read are TGTGCCAGCAGCTTTTCCGGGACACGCGGAACCGGGGAG.

The CDR3 DNA, read in part, is TGTGCCAGCTCCGAATTCGGCTATGGC. As protein: CASSEFGYG. The entire CDR3 protein reads CASSEFGYGYTF. The V and J genes are TRBV11-2 and TRBJ1-2, with unresolved D. Sequencing ends 3 residues short of the CDR3 end; the germline J gene provides the rest. Germline assignment: CDR1 SGHAT and CDR2 FQNNGV. The CDR3 runs to 12 residues. Trimming pared 8 bases from V and 4 bases from J, leaving 11 bases between.

With respect to this clone: From the germline J gene comes the end of the CDR3, since the read stops 3 residues before it. The V and J genes are TRBV29-1 and TRBJ2-1; D call uncertain. Germline V gene data show CDR1 as SQVTM and CDR2 as ANQGSEA. V lost 3 bases, J lost 8 bases, and 8 bases lay in between. The CDR3 extends over 11 amino acids. The CDR3 sequence: CSVDVRYEQFF. CDR3 bases read: TGCAGCGTTGATGTTAGATATGAG.

Points on this clone: The sequence runs out 3 residues before the end of the CDR3; the remainder is reconstructed from the germline J gene. The chain recombines TRBV5-1 with TRBJ2-3; 14 bases fit TRBD2. Germline V gene sequence: CDR1 SGHRS, CDR2 YFSETQ. This CDR3 comprises 16 residues. The CDR3 sequence is CASSSGTSGGLETQYF. CDR3 DNA (partial): TGCGCCAGCAGCTCGGGGACTAGCGGGGGCTTAGAGACG.

As to this clone: With the read ending 3 residues before the CDR3 end, the germline J gene is used to fill in that end. The gene calls are TRBV18 and TRBJ1-2, with TRBD1 matching over 7 bases. CDR1 KGHSH and CDR2 LQKENI come from the germline V gene. The V gene end was trimmed by 3 bases and the J gene end by 4 bases; junction bases not matched to a gene: 8. The CDR3 is 15 amino acids. The chain's CDR3 is CASSPSGTVAYGYTF. CDR3 bases read: TGTGCCAGCTCACCCTCCGGGACAGTCGCCTATGGC. The whole variable domain, filled in from reference TRBV18 and TRBJ1-2, reads NAGVMQNPRHLVRRRGQEARLRCSPMKGHSHVYWYRQLPEEGLKFMVYLQKENIIDESGMPKERFSAEFPKEGPSILRIQQVVRGDSAAYFCASSPSGTVAYGYTFGSGTRLTVV.

In regard to this clone: The read falls 3 residues short of the CDR3 end, and the missing part is taken from the germline J gene. The rearrangement uses TRBV2 and TRBJ2-7; D remains ambiguous. V was trimmed by 6 bases and J by 2 bases, leaving 14 bases between them. Germline V gene data show CDR1 as SNHLY and CDR2 as FYNNEI. The CDR3 spans 14 residues. CDR3 residues: CASSERLPPYEQYF. The sequenced part of the CDR3 DNA is TGTGCCAGCAGCGAACGACTCCCTCCCTACGAG.

CDR3 bases read: TGTGCCAGTAATCTGGGACTCCGTTACAATGAG. Protein sequence: CASNLGLRYNE. The full CDR3 protein reads CASNLGLRYNEQFF. The rearrangement joins TRBV19 to TRBJ2-1; D is perhaps TRBD2 (6 bases). The read gets to within 3 residues of the CDR3 end, and the germline J gene fills in the rest. V was cut by 7 bases and J by 4 bases, with 14 bases left in between. Germline loops: CDR1 LNHDA, CDR2 SQIVND (reference sequence). The CDR3 sequence is 14 residues long.

Worth noting for this clone: The sequence runs out 3 residues before the end of the CDR3; the remainder is reconstructed from the germline J gene. The gene calls are TRBV2 and TRBJ2-1; 8 bases are a match to TRBD1. CDR3 length: 14 amino acids. Germline V CDR1 and CDR2: SNHLY, FYNNEI. Unmatched junction bases numbered 1, after V lost 6 bases and J lost 0 bases. The CDR3 here is CASRTGVSYNEQFF. CDR3 DNA, as far as it was read: TGTGCCAGCAGGACAGGGGTCTCCTACAATGAG. The whole variable domain, remainder taken from reference TRBV2 and TRBJ2-1, is EPEVTQTPSHQVTQMGQEVILRCVPISNHLYFYWYRQILGQKVEFLVSFYNNEISEKSEIFDDQFSVERPDGSNFTLKIRSTKLEDSAMYFCASRTGVSYNEQFFGPGTRLTVL.

In regard to this clone: The read terminates 3 residues before the CDR3 end, so the remaining end is supplied by the germline J gene. This chain links TRBV18 with TRBJ1-2; 9 bases fit TRBD1. CDR3 size: 15 residues. Germline CDR1 reads KGHSH; CDR2 reads LQKENI. The CDR3 region is CASSQGQGRYNDYTF. CDR3 DNA, as far as it was read: TGTGCCAGCTCACAAGGACAGGGGCGGTACAATGAC.

Notes on this clone: Read sequence stops 3 residues before the CDR3 end, and the germline J gene provides the missing end. The V gene is TRBV28, the J gene TRBJ2-2, with D possibly matching TRBD1 (5 bases). Germline V gene lookup returns CDR1 MDHEN and CDR2 SYDVKM. Between the trimmed V and J ends, which lost 6 bases and 4 bases, there was a span of 12 bases. CDR3 length equals 14 residues. CDR3 region: CASRPGAATGELFF. Incomplete CDR3 DNA: TGTGCCAGCAGACCTGGGGCCGCCACCGGGGAG.

Of note for this clone: The junction departs from germline at one end; a sequencing error may be responsible. CDR3 sequence reads: CASSRGTGSFNEQFF. Partial CDR3 DNA: TGTGCCAGCAGCCGGGGGACAGGGTCCTTCAATGAG. The chain combines TRBV7-3 with TRBJ2-1; TRBD1 agrees at 9 bases. The DNA ends 3 residues before the CDR3 does, and the rest of the CDR3 is filled in from the germline J gene. The length of the CDR3 is 15 residues. CDR1 is SGHTA and CDR2 is FQGTGA in the germline V gene.

As to this clone: The sequence runs out 3 residues before the end of the CDR3; the remainder is reconstructed from the germline J gene. The chain joins TRBV5-1 to TRBJ2-2; possible D gene TRBD2, 6 bases. V lost 0 bases and J 5 bases, leaving 8 bases between the germline ends. Germline V gene sequence: CDR1 SGHRS, CDR2 YFSETQ. CDR3 length: 14 amino acids. Incomplete CDR3 DNA: TGCGCCAGCAGCTTGGGCGGGGTGACCGGGGAG. This gives the protein CASSLGGVTGE. From start to end, the CDR3 is CASSLGGVTGELFF.

Regarding this clone: The CDR3 goes on 3 residues after the read ends, and that part is filled in from the germline J gene. This chain connects TRBV11-2 to TRBJ2-1; 8 bases agree with TRBD2. This CDR3 comprises 15 residues. Germline V gene data show CDR1 as SGHAT and CDR2 as FQNNGV. Trimming took 5 bases from V and 0 from J; bases not matched to a gene: 3. This chain's CDR3 is CASSKREPSYNEQFF. The sequenced CDR3 bases are TGTGCCAGCAGCAAGCGGGAGCCCTCCTACAATGAG.

As to this clone: The read ends 3 residues early relative to the CDR3; the germline J gene fills the gap. The V call is TRBV7-7, the J call TRBJ2-2; D is unclear. Looked up from germline, CDR1 is SSHAT and CDR2 is FNYEAQ (reference sequence). The CDR3 sequence is 13 residues long. The covered CDR3 bases are TGTGCCAGCAGCTCTCGACAAAATGAAAAG. This sequence encodes CASSSRQNEK. The complete CDR3 protein is CASSSRQNEKLFF.

On this clone itself: Coverage ceases 3 residues before the CDR3 finishes, and the germline J gene fills in the end. V usage is TRBV20-1 and J usage is TRBJ2-3, with TRBD1 matching 7 bases. CDR1 is DFQATT, CDR2 SNEGSKA, per germline (reference sequence). CDR3 length: 14 residues. CDR3 DNA (partial): TGCAGTGCTTCGAGCAGGGGGAACCGAGAGACG. Protein: CSASSRGNRET. The CDR3 reads in full as CSASSRGNRETQYF.

Regarding this clone: The sequence runs out 3 residues before the end of the CDR3; the remainder is reconstructed from the germline J gene. The V and J genes are TRBV5-1 and TRBJ1-2; D is perhaps TRBD1 (5 bases). CDR3 length equals 14 residues. The germline V gene encodes CDR1 SGHRS and CDR2 YFSETQ. CDR3 amino acids: CASSPSQGLGGYTF. Partial CDR3 DNA: TGCGCCAGCAGCCCCTCCCAGGGACTGGGCGGC.

In the case of this clone: The CDR3 goes on 3 residues after the read ends, and that part is filled in from the germline J gene. This rearrangement joins TRBV20-1 to TRBJ2-5, with 8 bases lining up with TRBD1. CDR3 length: 12 residues. The V gene end was trimmed by 7 bases and the J gene end by 2 bases; junction bases not matched to a gene: 3. CDR1 and CDR2 (germline): DFQATT, SNEGSKA (reference sequence). The sequenced CDR3 bases are TGCAGTGGGCGGACAGGGCAAGAGACC. This sequence encodes CSGRTGQET. The complete CDR3 sequence is CSGRTGQETQYF.

As regards this clone: The CDR3 end lies 3 residues beyond the end of the read and is filled in from the germline J gene. The gene calls are TRBV20-1 and TRBJ2-3; 9 nucleotides agree with TRBD2. The CDR3 is made up of 16 amino acids. Germline CDR1 reads DFQATT; CDR2 reads SNEGSKA (reference sequence). V lost 4 bases, J lost 4 bases, and 12 bases stayed unmatched. The covered CDR3 bases are TGCAGTGCTAATCTCCGCCAGCGGGAGGTATCAGATACG. It yields the protein CSANLRQREVSDT. In full, the CDR3 is CSANLRQREVSDTQYF.

Concerning this clone: The DNA ends 3 residues before the CDR3 does, and the rest of the CDR3 is filled in from the germline J gene. The chain is built from TRBV7-7 and TRBJ2-5; TRBD1 matches 10 bases. The CDR3 extends over 16 amino acids. Germline CDR1 and CDR2: SSHAT and FNYEAQ (reference sequence). V lost 5 bases, J lost 1 base, and 7 bases stayed unmatched. The chain's CDR3 is CASSPWDRGSQETQYF. The CDR3 bases that were read are TGTGCCAGCAGCCCGTGGGACAGGGGATCCCAAGAGACC.

As regards this clone: Read coverage stops 3 residues before the CDR3 terminus; the germline J gene supplies the remainder. The V and J genes are TRBV30 and TRBJ2-2; D is unresolved. CDR1 and CDR2 from the germline V gene are GTSNPN and SVGIG (reference sequence). The length of the CDR3 is 12 residues. Trimming removed 4 bases from V and 2 bases from J, with 5 bases in between. The CDR3 bases that were read are TGTGCCTGGAAGGTCAACACCGGGGAG. Translation gives CAWKVNTGE. The CDR3 as a whole reads CAWKVNTGELFF.

On this clone: The CDR3 is cut off 3 residues early in the read; its end comes from the germline J gene. This sequence joins TRBV7-6 and TRBJ2-2; D is undetermined. This CDR3 is 11 amino acids long. V lost 6 bases and J lost 5, with 4 bases in between. Per the germline V gene, CDR1 is SGHVS and CDR2 is FNYEAQ. CDR3 bases read: TGTGCCAGCAGACAAACCGGGGAG. This encodes CASRQTGE. The complete CDR3 reads CASRQTGELFF.

Worth noting for this clone: The read is 3 residues too short to cover the CDR3 end, so that end is filled in from the germline J gene. This chain uses TRBV5-1 with TRBJ2-3, with 7 bases that match TRBD1. The J segment lost 0 bases and the V segment lost 6 bases, leaving 4 bases of the junction unmatched. The germline V gene has CDR1 SGHRS and CDR2 YFSETQ. The CDR3 spans 14 residues. The CDR3 region is CASMGQISTDTQYF. CDR3 DNA (partial): TGCGCCAGCATGGGACAGATAAGCACAGATACG.

In the case of this clone: Read coverage stops 3 residues before the CDR3 terminus; the germline J gene supplies the remainder. The chain has TRBV5-1 and TRBJ2-3; TRBD2 aligns across 13 bases. The CDR3 length is 17 residues. Germline CDR1 reads SGHRS; CDR2 reads YFSETQ. Incomplete CDR3 DNA: TGCGCCAGCAGCCCGCGGACTAGCGGGGGTTACCCCGAGACG. This translates into CASSPRTSGGYPET. The complete CDR3 reads CASSPRTSGGYPETQYF.

Comments on this clone: One end of the junction does not line up with germline, which may come from a read error. From the germline J gene comes the end of the CDR3, since the read stops 3 residues before it. The chain joins TRBV20-1 to TRBJ2-3; 7 bases align to TRBD2. Germline CDR1 reads DFQATT; CDR2 reads SNEGSKA (reference sequence). The CDR3 has 13 amino acids. The CDR3 reads CSARGLDQETQYF. CDR3 bases read: TGCAGTGCGAGAGGACTAGACCAAGAGACG.